Listed here are 23 T cell receptor beta chains from one sample, sequenced in a study of control samples from healthy donors and cancer patients. Generated by immunoSEQ multiplex PCR, the TCRdb table keeps only in-frame clones and is missing some. The table records about 51,000 clones, roughly 87% of them present only once. Sequencing was performed on PBMCs. The receptors here all came from a man aged 40-49 years with colorectal cancer.

This chain connects TRBV7-2 to TRBJ1-2; D unresolved. The ends were cut back, 5 bases at V and 5 bases at J, with 21 bases in the middle. CDR3 size: 16 residues. Germline loops: CDR1 SGHTA, CDR2 FQGNSA. CDR3 coding DNA: TGTGCCAGCAGCCTCACCCCCCGGGCGGCCCGATATGGCTACACCTTC. Its translation: CASSLTPRAARYGYTF.

CDR3 bases: TGTGCCAGCACTGACAGGGGTCCGAACACCGGGGAGCTGTTTTTT. It yields the protein CASTDRGPNTGELFF. The rearrangement links TRBV2 to TRBJ2-2; 8 nucleotides line up with TRBD1. With V trimmed by 7 bases and J by 0 bases, 4 bases remained unmatched. This CDR3 is 15 amino acids long. The V gene's germline CDR1 is SNHLY and CDR2 FYNNEI. Full variable domain (outside the CDR3, taken from reference TRBV2 and TRBJ2-2): EPEVTQTPSHQVTQMGQEVILRCVPISNHLYFYWYRQILGQKVEFLVSFYNNEISEKSEIFDDQFSVERPDGSNFTLKIRSTKLEDSAMYFCASTDRGPNTGELFFGEGSRLTVL.

J is TRBJ2-1 and V is TRBV24-1; 9 bases map to TRBD2. Germline assignment: CDR1 KGHDR and CDR2 SFDVKD. CDR3 length: 16 residues. The J segment lost 8 bases and the V segment lost 4 bases, leaving 11 bases of the junction unmatched. This CDR3 reads CATSDPRIAGDDEQFF. CDR3 DNA: TGTGCCACCAGTGACCCCCGGATAGCGGGAGACGATGAGCAGTTCTTC.

The chain employs TRBV5-1 and TRBJ1-2; D might be TRBD1 (5 bases). The CDR3 consists of 15 residues. Between the trimmed V and J ends, which lost 0 bases and 5 bases, there was a span of 14 bases. Germline-derived CDR1 and CDR2 are SGHRS and YFSETQ. Written as DNA, the CDR3 is TGCGCCAGCAGCTTGGAGGGACGGTCGGGTTATGGCTACACCTTC. As protein: CASSLEGRSGYGYTF.

The rearrangement links TRBV5-1 to TRBJ1-2, with D unclear. CDR3 length equals 14 residues. Germline V gene lookup returns CDR1 SGHRS and CDR2 YFSETQ. With 0 bases removed from V and 2 bases from J, the gap between germline ends came to 8 bases. DNA for the CDR3: TGCGCCAGCAGCTTGGTTGGAGGGAACTATGGCTACACCTTC. This encodes CASSLVGGNYGYTF.

The chain joins TRBV5-1 to TRBJ2-3; tentatively, D is TRBD1 (6 bases). V shed 4 bases and J shed 0 bases, with 15 bases lying between them. Germline assignment: CDR1 SGHRS and CDR2 YFSETQ. This CDR3 has 16 amino acids. The CDR3 DNA follows: TGCGCCAGCAGCACCGGACAGATAAAGAGCACAGATACGCAGTATTTT. Amino acids: CASSTGQIKSTDTQYF.

The chain couples TRBV4-3 to TRBJ2-7; 8 bases are shared with TRBD1. The CDR3 is 15 residues long. V gave up 0 bases and J gave up 3 bases; unmatched junction bases: 4. Germline loops: CDR1 LGHNA, CDR2 YSLEER. The CDR3 loop is CASSQEAGGHYEQYF. The CDR3 DNA follows: TGCGCCAGCAGCCAAGAGGCAGGGGGCCACTACGAGCAGTACTTC.

This chain connects TRBV11-2 to TRBJ2-7; D gene unclear. The V end lost 4 bases, the J end lost 0 bases, and 1 base lay between the germline ends. This CDR3 has 11 amino acids. The germline CDR1 and CDR2 sequences are SGHAT and FQNNGV. The CDR3 reads CASSYSYEQYF. The CDR3 bases are TGTGCCAGCAGCTACTCCTACGAGCAGTACTTC. Full variable domain (outside the CDR3, taken from reference TRBV11-2 and TRBJ2-7): EAGVAQSPRYKIIEKRQSVAFWCNPISGHATLYWYQQILGQGPKLLIQFQNNGVVDDSQLPKDRFSAERLKGVDSTLKIQPAKLEDSAVYLCASSYSYEQYFGPGTRLTVT.

This sequence joins TRBV5-1 and TRBJ1-1; 7 nucleotides align to TRBD1. J gave up 8 bases and V 4 bases, and 5 bases lay outside the gene matches. This CDR3 is 12 amino acids long. Germline V gene lookup returns CDR1 SGHRS and CDR2 YFSETQ. The CDR3 spells CASSRGTAEAFF. The CDR3 DNA sequence: TGCGCCAGCAGCAGGGGGACAGCAGAAGCTTTCTTT.

The rearrangement joins TRBV11-2 to TRBJ2-7, with D maybe TRBD2 (5 bases). This CDR3 region has 15 residues. Germline values: CDR1 SGHAT, CDR2 FQNNGV. The V end lost 4 bases, the J end lost 0 bases, and 13 bases lay between the germline ends. The CDR3 sequence is CASSSEGRRSYEQYF. The CDR3 region has the DNA TGTGCCAGCAGCTCCGAGGGCAGACGCTCCTACGAGCAGTACTTC.

The sample holds one count of this clone. The chain combines TRBV15 with TRBJ2-1, with D maybe TRBD1 (5 bases). Trimming removed 1 base from V and 0 bases from J, with 7 bases in between. Per germline, CDR1 LNHNV and CDR2 YYDKDF (reference sequence). The CDR3 loop spans 15 amino acids. CDR3 DNA sequence: TGTGCCACCAGCAGAGTAACAGGCTCCTACAATGAGCAGTTCTTC. Translated: CATSRVTGSYNEQFF.

This clone was seen just once. V usage is TRBV5-4 and J usage is TRBJ2-1, with 8 bases matching TRBD2. The length of the CDR3 is 15 residues. Per germline, CDR1 SGHNT and CDR2 YYREEE (reference sequence). V lost 4 bases, J lost 9 bases, and 12 bases stayed unmatched. As DNA, the CDR3 is TGTGCCAGCAGCCCGGGGGGGGAGCCCCGGGGTGAGCAGTTCTTC. Translating gives CASSPGGEPRGEQFF. The full variable domain, completed using reference TRBV5-4 and TRBJ2-1, is ETGVTQSPTHLIKTRGQQVTLRCSSQSGHNTVSWYQQALGQGPQFIFQYYREEENGRGNFPPRFSGLQFPNYSSELNVNALELDDSALYLCASSPGGEPRGEQFFGPGTRLTVL.

The chain uses TRBV9 and TRBJ2-5; D gene uncertain. This CDR3 is 12 amino acids long. Germline values: CDR1 SGDLS, CDR2 YYNGEE. Trimming took off 3 bases at V and 2 bases at J, with 5 bases between the two ends. The CDR3 sequence is CASSASQETQYF. The CDR3 DNA reads as TGTGCCAGCAGCGCGTCTCAAGAGACCCAGTACTTC. Filled out from reference TRBV9 and TRBJ2-5, the complete variable domain reads DSGVTQTPKHLITATGQRVTLRCSPRSGDLSVYWYQQSLDQGLQFLIQYYNGEERAKGNILERFSAQQFPDLHSELNLSSLELGDSALYFCASSASQETQYFGPGTRLLVL.

This clone is a singleton in its sample. The J gene is TRBJ1-1, the V gene TRBV29-1, with 7 bases lining up with TRBD1. The V and J ends lost 4 bases and 1 base, in that order; junction bases with no gene match: 6. The CDR3 is made up of 14 amino acids. Per germline, CDR1 SQVTM and CDR2 ANQGSEA. CDR3 DNA: TGCAGCGTTGCCGGGACAGTAGGGAACACTGAAGCTTTCTTT. This gives the protein CSVAGTVGNTEAFF.

The V call is TRBV27, the J call TRBJ1-1; 7 nucleotides agree with TRBD1. V lost 7 bases and J lost 1; bases outside the gene matches: 12. This CDR3 comprises 16 residues. Germline V gene lookup returns CDR1 MNHEY and CDR2 SMNVEV (reference sequence). The CDR3 here is CASTPLTGTANTEAFF. The DNA of the CDR3 is TGTGCCAGCACCCCATTAACGGGGACAGCGAACACTGAAGCTTTCTTT.

The chain employs TRBV7-9 and TRBJ1-1; a weak D match, TRBD1 (5 bases). The V gene lost 4 bases and the J gene lost 0 bases, with 12 bases spanning the gap. Per germline, CDR1 SEHNR and CDR2 FQNEAQ (reference sequence). The CDR3 is made up of 15 amino acids. CDR3 amino acids: CASSYGHLMNTEAFF. The CDR3 DNA reads as TGTGCCAGCAGCTACGGACACCTAATGAACACTGAAGCTTTCTTT.

V is TRBV7-9 and J is TRBJ2-7, with 10 bases identical to TRBD1. This CDR3 has 16 amino acids. J was trimmed by 0 bases and V by 4 bases; bases with no gene match: 6. CDR1 SEHNR and CDR2 FQNEAQ come from the germline V gene (reference sequence). CDR3 sequence reads: CASSYPGDRGSYEQYF. Written as DNA, the CDR3 is TGTGCCAGCAGCTACCCCGGGGACAGGGGCTCCTACGAGCAGTACTTC.

The V gene is TRBV11-1, the J gene TRBJ2-7, with TRBD1 identical over 9 bases. Germline V gene lookup returns CDR1 SGHAT and CDR2 FQDESV (reference sequence). The CDR3 runs to 16 residues. V shed 2 bases and J 5 bases; nucleotides not matched to a gene: 10. CDR3 coding DNA: TGTGCCAGCAGCTTAATAGGGACAGGGAGTACGGACGAGCAGTACTTC. Residues: CASSLIGTGSTDEQYF.

The gene calls are TRBV3-1 (or the pseudogene TRBV3-2) and TRBJ2-1; TRBD2 aligns across 11 bases. Germline-derived CDR1 and CDR2 are LGHDT and YNNKEL (reference sequence). This CDR3 has 16 amino acids. The trim removed 2 bases at V and 9 bases at J, leaving 9 bases unmatched. CDR3 region: CASSQNLAGGNGEQFF. CDR3 DNA sequence: TGTGCCAGCAGCCAAAACCTAGCGGGAGGTAACGGTGAGCAGTTCTTC.

This clone has just one count. The gene calls are TRBV20-1 and TRBJ1-5; D is ambiguous. V dropped 3 bases and J dropped 3 bases, with 12 bases sitting between them. The germline CDR1 and CDR2 sequences are DFQATT and SNEGSKA (reference sequence). There are 14 residues in the CDR3. The CDR3 sequence: CSASKYRNNQPQHF. The DNA for the CDR3 is TGCAGTGCTAGTAAGTACAGAAACAATCAGCCCCAGCATTTT.

This chain uses TRBV19 with TRBJ2-3; 11 bases match TRBD1. With 5 bases clipped from V and 5 bases from J, the junction kept 9 bases outside the gene matches. Looked up from germline, CDR1 is LNHDA and CDR2 is SQIVND (reference sequence). The CDR3 has 16 amino acids. The CDR3 DNA reads TGTGCCAGTAGTCTCCGGACAGGGGGCAAAGTAGATACGCAGTATTTT. This encodes CASSLRTGGKVDTQYF.

The V call is TRBV10-3, the J call TRBJ2-5; 7 bases are a match to TRBD2. This CDR3 contains 15 residues. CDR1 and CDR2 from the germline V gene are ENHRY and SYGVKD. V trimming: 3 bases; J trimming: 3 bases; junction bases outside the gene matches: 7. The CDR3 here is CAISEPSGAEETQYF. The CDR3 DNA reads TGTGCCATCAGTGAACCTAGCGGCGCCGAAGAGACCCAGTACTTC.

The chain joins TRBV6-4 to TRBJ2-1, with TRBD2 identical over 11 bases. The V gene end was trimmed by 4 bases and the J gene end by 4 bases; junction bases not matched to a gene: 3. Germline lookup yields CDR1 MRHNA and CDR2 SNTAGT. This CDR3 has 15 amino acids. The CDR3 DNA reads as TGTGCCAGCAGTGCGGGGACTAGCGGATACAATGAGCAGTTCTTC. This codes for CASSAGTSGYNEQFF.